Given below is one T cell receptor beta chain in context. Its target is not known. The CDR3 sequence is 14 residues long. V was pared by 5 bases and J by 4 bases, with 12 bases between. Uncontrolled infection, other autoimmune disease, pregnancy and lactation each barred patients from inclusion. For the diagnoses, clinical symptoms, serum thyroxine and TRAb, thyroid ultrasound and orbital computed tomography were used. RNA transcripts gave rise to amplified TCR beta CDR3 regions. Carried out on the TCR CDR3, a first-round RT-PCR used the HTBI primer set. MiXCR, applied by TCRdb to the multiplex PCR reads, yields one record per CDR3 protein. Among 350,000 to 400,000 distinct CDR3 sequences, about 14% were seen once, and the ten largest hold approximately 11%. This sample is drawn from a study of T cells in Graves' hyperthyroidism and ophthalmopathy. At the level of the study: Sampling of peripheral blood happened at initial diagnosis, prior to any treatment. Study results and limitations: From stable hyperthyroidism, ophthalmopathy was set apart by a 13 V-J model.

This sequence originates from a woman in her sixties or seventies with Graves' hyperthyroidism. The sequencing input was blood. This rearrangement joins TRBV12-3 or TRBV12-4 to TRBJ1-5, with unresolved D. The CDR3 region is CASSPNHSNQPQHF. The CDR3 DNA reads as TGTGCCAGCAGTCCTAATCACAGTAATCAGCCCCAGCATTTT.